This T cell receptor (beta chain) comes out of a study of cytomegalovirus exposure and HLA in healthy donors. In the study overall: Among roughly 190 million T cells, an earlier analysis found 117 million unique TCR beta sequences. Study-wide findings and caveats: TCR beta chains associated with HLA were, in a later analysis, more clonally expanded than equally common others. Exclusion applied to some V segments, including TRBV6-2 and TRBV6-3, as they were indistinguishable.

Germline assignment: CDR1 SGHNT and CDR2 YYREEE (reference sequence). Trimming stripped 0 bases from V and 4 bases from J, with 14 bases between. The CDR3 is 16 amino acids. It was with 60 Vbeta and 13 Jbeta primers that the PCR ran. The assay was immunoSEQ multiplex PCR, and TCRdb's table has in-frame clones only and misses some. The repertoire holds 200,000 to 250,000 clones, roughly 80% seen once, with 0.2% to 0.25% in the top ten. In the case of this clone: Its cognate antigen is unknown.

Sequencing was done on a sample of PBMCs. This clonotype was sampled from a girl aged 2-10 years in good health and CMV-seronegative. This chain joins TRBV5-4 and TRBJ2-1, with D possibly matching TRBD2 (7 bases). CDR3 sequence: CASSLAGGPLYNEQFF. CDR3 nucleotide sequence: TGTGCCAGCAGCTTGGCGGGGGGCCCCCTATACAATGAGCAGTTCTTC. Using reference TRBV5-4 and TRBJ2-1 for the parts outside the CDR3, the full variable domain is ETGVTQSPTHLIKTRGQQVTLRCSSQSGHNTVSWYQQALGQGPQFIFQYYREEENGRGNFPPRFSGLQFPNYSSELNVNALELDDSALYLCASSLAGGPLYNEQFFGPGTRLTVL.